The TCR beta chain described here comes from a study of control samples from healthy donors and cancer patients. Only in-frame clones appear in the TCRdb table, and some are missing; sequencing was by immunoSEQ multiplex PCR. The sample has about 89,000 clones, around 86% seen once. The V and J ends lost 6 bases and 4 bases, in that order; junction bases with no gene match: 4. CDR3 size: 12 residues. The germline V gene encodes CDR1 SQVTM and CDR2 ANQGSEA. The V call is TRBV29-1, the J call TRBJ2-7; TRBD1 aligns across 9 bases. The sequence was collected from a man aged 25 to 40 in good health. Sequenced input: blood. The CDR3 DNA is TGCAGCGTCGGACAGGGGTTGTACGAGCAGTACTTC. The encoded protein is CSVGQGLYEQYF.